This T cell receptor (beta chain) is from a study of T cells after posttransplantation cyclophosphamide. Profiled with immunoSEQ multiplex PCR; TCRdb holds only in-frame clones, not every one. This repertoire lists 10,000 to 15,000 clones without singletons; 6% to 8% sits in the top ten. This clone ranks as medium-sized. This CDR3 has 15 amino acids. The germline V gene has CDR1 KGHSH and CDR2 LQKENI. The trim removed 5 bases at V and 2 bases at J, leaving 6 bases unmatched. This sequence joins TRBV18 and TRBJ2-1; 7 bases agree with TRBD1. The origin of this receptor is a woman in her forties in good health, CMV-negative, and a related stem cell transplant donor. Sequencing used PBMCs. The CDR3, as DNA: TGTGCCAGCTCAACCCGGGACAGAGCCTACAATGAGCAGTTCTTC. Protein sequence: CASSTRDRAYNEQFF.